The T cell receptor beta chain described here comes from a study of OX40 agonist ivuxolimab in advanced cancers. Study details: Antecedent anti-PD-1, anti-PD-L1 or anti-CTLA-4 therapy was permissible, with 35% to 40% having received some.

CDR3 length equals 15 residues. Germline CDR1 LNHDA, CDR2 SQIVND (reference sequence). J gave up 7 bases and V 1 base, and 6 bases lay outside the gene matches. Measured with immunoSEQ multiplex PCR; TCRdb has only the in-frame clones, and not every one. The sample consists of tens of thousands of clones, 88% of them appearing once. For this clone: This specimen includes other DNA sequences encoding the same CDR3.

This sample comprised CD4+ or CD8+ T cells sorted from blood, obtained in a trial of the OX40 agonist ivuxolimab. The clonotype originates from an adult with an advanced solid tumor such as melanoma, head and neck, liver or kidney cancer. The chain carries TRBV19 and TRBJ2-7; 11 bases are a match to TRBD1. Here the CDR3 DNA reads TGTGCCAGTAGTATAGTGGGGACAGGGGGTTATGAGCAGTACTTC. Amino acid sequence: CASSIVGTGGYEQYF.